A single sample is the source of the 9 T cell receptor beta chains below, sequenced in a study of vaccination effects on CD4 cells after COVID-19. The ViraFEST assay expanded antigen-specific CD4+ T cells with viral peptide pools before sequencing. Subsequent to a culture period of more than 8 days, CD4+ T cells were isolated. Nobody among the vaccine recipients had prior SARS-CoV-2 infection (nucleocapsid antibodies were negative). Measured with immunoSEQ multiplex PCR; TCRdb has only the in-frame clones, and not every one. The data hold roughly 27,000 clones, with roughly two thirds observed a single time. These TCRs are of unknown antigen specificity. This specimen was CD4+ T cells from PBMCs cultured with SARS-CoV-2 spike peptides, taken before COVID-19 vaccination. The receptors here all came from a human donor who received a COVID-19 vaccine.

V and J are TRBV19 and TRBJ1-3; tentatively, D is TRBD1 (5 bases). The CDR3 has 15 amino acids. Trimming stripped 3 bases from V and 3 bases from J, with 12 bases between. CDR1 and CDR2 from the germline V gene are LNHDA and SQIVND (reference sequence). In DNA, the CDR3 is TGTGCCAGTAGTATCCGCGCCGGGGGTGGAAACACCATATATTTT. Its protein is CASSIRAGGGNTIYF.

The V gene is TRBV21-1, the J gene TRBJ2-1; the table names TRBD2, a call not compared with the DNA. TRBV21-1 is marked as a pseudogene. The CDR3 consists of 16 residues. The CDR3 bases are TGTGCCAGCAGCAAGCCAAGTCTAGCGGGAGTTGGTGAGCAGTTCTTC. Translation gives CASSKPSLAGVGEQFF.

The chain employs TRBV5-1 and TRBJ1-2; D unclear. V shed 0 bases and J shed 1 base, with 4 bases lying between them. The CDR3 covers 13 residues. Germline V lookup: CDR1 SGHRS, CDR2 YFSETQ. The chain's CDR3 is CASSLAGNYGYTF. Here the CDR3 DNA reads TGCGCCAGCAGCTTGGCGGGTAACTATGGCTACACCTTC.

The V call is TRBV11-2, the J call TRBJ1-1; D remains ambiguous. V lost 5 bases to trimming and J lost 3 bases, with 13 bases between them. Germline CDR1 reads SGHAT; CDR2 reads FQNNGV. CDR3 length: 14 amino acids. CDR3 protein: CASSPRPIDTEAFF. The DNA of the CDR3 is TGTGCCAGCAGCCCTAGACCCATCGACACTGAAGCTTTCTTT. Full variable domain (missing parts from reference TRBV11-2 and TRBJ1-1): EAGVAQSPRYKIIEKRQSVAFWCNPISGHATLYWYQQILGQGPKLLIQFQNNGVVDDSQLPKDRFSAERLKGVDSTLKIQPAKLEDSAVYLCASSPRPIDTEAFFGQGTRLTVV.

V gene TRBV6-5 combines with J gene TRBJ2-1; possibly TRBD2 for D (5 bases). Per the germline V gene, CDR1 is MNHEY and CDR2 is SVGAGI. With 10 bases removed from V and 0 bases from J, the gap between germline ends came to 13 bases. This CDR3 contains 14 residues. CDR3 in DNA: TGTGCCATCTCAGCGGCAGACTCCTACAATGAGCAGTTCTTC. Encoded protein: CAISAADSYNEQFF.

The chain links TRBV6-5 to TRBJ1-2; no definite D call. The V gene's germline CDR1 is MNHEY and CDR2 SVGAGI. The CDR3 totals 14 residues. V gave up 6 bases and J gave up 1 base, with 12 bases separating them. This CDR3 reads CASRGSANNYGYTF. In nucleotides, the CDR3 is TGTGCCAGCAGGGGATCCGCCAATAACTATGGCTACACCTTC.

This clone was observed once. This chain links TRBV21-1 with TRBJ2-4; the D call TRBD1 from the table was never checked on the DNA. TRBV21-1 is a pseudogene locus. This CDR3 is 18 amino acids long. In DNA form, the CDR3 reads TGTGCCAGCAGCACCGATCACGGGACAGGGGCACCCGGGGACATTCAGTACTTC. It yields the protein CASSTDHGTGAPGDIQYF.

The J gene is TRBJ2-5, the V gene TRBV5-1; the D gene is possibly TRBD2 (7 bases). V was pared by 4 bases and J by 7 bases, with 17 bases between. From germline, CDR1 is SGHRS and CDR2 YFSETQ. The CDR3 runs to 14 residues. CDR3 protein: CASSPDRTGGTQYF. The CDR3 DNA follows: TGCGCCAGCAGCCCGGACAGAACGGGGGGGACCCAGTACTTC.

This chain connects TRBV18 to TRBJ2-5; 8 bases map to TRBD1. CDR1 and CDR2 (germline): KGHSH, LQKENI. Trimming at V came to 3 bases and at J to 4 bases, leaving 7 bases not matched to a gene. The CDR3 is 15 residues long. This chain's CDR3 is CASSPDQGALETQYF. The DNA of the CDR3 is TGTGCCAGCTCACCTGATCAGGGGGCGTTAGAGACCCAGTACTTC.